These T cell receptor beta chains were read from a single sample in a study of CD4 T cells in relation to SARS-CoV-2 and coronaviruses. Clones were sequenced by immunoSEQ multiplex PCR, and TCRdb holds only the in-frame ones, with some missing. The repertoire holds tens of thousands of clones, with roughly 93% as singletons. Sequencing was carried out using naive CD4+ T cells from PBMCs. The receptors come from a human donor in good health. CDR3s include the opening cysteine and the closing phenylalanine or tryptophan. The D gene is left open where the match is weak. A clone size is listed for some rows: how often the clone was seen (once, few, many), or a class if it is expanded.

V: TRBV12-3/TRBV12-4; D: TRBD1; J: TRBJ1-2; size: -; CDR3: CASSLFQGADYTF; DNA: TGTGCCAGCAGTTTATTCCAGGGGGCTGACTACACCTTC
V: TRBV11-2; D: -; J: TRBJ2-3; size: -; CDR3: CASSWAGDTQYF; DNA: TGTGCCAGCAGCTGGGCCGGAGATACGCAGTATTTT
V: TRBV27; D: -; J: TRBJ2-7; size: -; CDR3: CASSLTVFYEQYF; DNA: TGTGCCAGCAGTTTGACCGTATTCTACGAGCAGTACTTC
V: TRBV9; D: TRBD2; J: TRBJ2-2; size: -; CDR3: CASSGTSGGFTGELFF; DNA: TGTGCCAGCAGCGGGACTAGCGGGGGTTTCACCGGGGAGCTGTTTTTT
V: TRBV30; D: -; J: TRBJ1-6; size: -; CDR3: CAWSGSRVGNSPLHF; DNA: TGTGCCTGGAGTGGGAGCAGGGTAGGTAATTCACCCCTCCACTTT
V: TRBV4-3; D: -; J: TRBJ2-2; size: few; CDR3: CASSQESSNTGELFF; DNA: TGCGCCAGCAGCCAAGAGTCCTCGAACACCGGGGAGCTGTTTTTT
V: TRBV6-4; D: -; J: TRBJ1-3; size: -; CDR3: CASSAEAGNTIYF; DNA: TGTGCCAGCAGTGCGGAGGCTGGAAACACCATATATTTT
V: TRBV5-4; D: -; J: TRBJ2-7; size: -; CDR3: CASSSLTNSYEQYF; DNA: TGTGCCAGCAGCTCCCTAACGAACTCTTACGAGCAGTACTTC
V: TRBV7-6; D: -; J: TRBJ2-3; size: -; CDR3: CASSLVQDTQYF; DNA: TGTGCCAGCAGCTTAGTTCAGGATACGCAGTATTTT
V: TRBV7-8; D: TRBD2; J: TRBJ2-2; size: -; CDR3: CASSLIGGSGTGELFF; DNA: TGTGCCAGCAGCTTAATCGGCGGGAGTGGCACCGGGGAGCTGTTTTTT
V: TRBV3-1/TRBV3-2; D: TRBD1; J: TRBJ2-3; size: -; CDR3: CASSSHRGQSTDTQYF; DNA: TGTGCCAGCAGCTCCCACAGGGGGCAGAGCACAGATACGCAGTATTTT
V: TRBV28; D: TRBD2; J: TRBJ2-3; size: -; CDR3: CASSPSGTADTQYF; DNA: TGTGCCAGCAGTCCGAGCGGGACTGCAGATACGCAGTATTTT
V: TRBV2; D: -; J: TRBJ2-2; size: -; CDR3: CASNLFGRISTGELFF; DNA: TGTGCCAGCAACTTATTTGGACGGATAAGCACCGGGGAGCTGTTTTTT
V: TRBV20-1; D: -; J: TRBJ2-4; size: -; CDR3: CSASFYRNIQYF; DNA: TGCAGTGCTAGTTTTTATAGGAACATTCAGTACTTC
V: TRBV9; D: -; J: TRBJ2-5; size: -; CDR3: CASSVRPQETQYF; DNA: TGTGCCAGCAGCGTAAGACCCCAAGAGACCCAGTACTTC
V: TRBV10-3; D: -; J: TRBJ2-7; size: -; CDR3: CAISEFVGPYEQYF; DNA: TGTGCCATCAGTGAGTTTGTGGGACCCTACGAGCAGTACTTC